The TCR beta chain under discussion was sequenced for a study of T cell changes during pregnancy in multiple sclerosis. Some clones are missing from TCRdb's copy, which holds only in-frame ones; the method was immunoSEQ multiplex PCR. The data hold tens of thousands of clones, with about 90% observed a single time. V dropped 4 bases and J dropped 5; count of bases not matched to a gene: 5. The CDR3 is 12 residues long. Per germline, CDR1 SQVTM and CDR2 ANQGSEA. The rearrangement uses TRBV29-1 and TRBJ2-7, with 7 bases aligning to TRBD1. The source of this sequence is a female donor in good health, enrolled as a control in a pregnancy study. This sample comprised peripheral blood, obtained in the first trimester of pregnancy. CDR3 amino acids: CSVVTGVDEQYF. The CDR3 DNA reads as TGCAGCGTTGTTACAGGGGTGGACGAGCAGTACTTC.